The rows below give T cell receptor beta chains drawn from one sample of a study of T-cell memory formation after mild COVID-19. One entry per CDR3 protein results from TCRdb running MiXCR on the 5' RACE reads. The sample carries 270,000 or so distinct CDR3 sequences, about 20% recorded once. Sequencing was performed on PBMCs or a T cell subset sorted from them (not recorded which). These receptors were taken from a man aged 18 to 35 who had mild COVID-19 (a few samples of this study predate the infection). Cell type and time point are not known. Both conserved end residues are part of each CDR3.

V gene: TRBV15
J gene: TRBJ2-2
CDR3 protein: CATSTRDRGSTGELFF

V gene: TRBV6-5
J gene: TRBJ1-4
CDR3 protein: CATRPTGGQLGKLFF

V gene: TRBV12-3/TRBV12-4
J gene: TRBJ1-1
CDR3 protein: CASSLRHQNTEAFF

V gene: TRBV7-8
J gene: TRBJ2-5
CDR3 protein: CASSPSEETQYF

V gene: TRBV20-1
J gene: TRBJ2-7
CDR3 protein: CSARATGVYEQYF

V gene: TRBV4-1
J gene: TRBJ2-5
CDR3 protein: CASSQEERGPTYQETQYF

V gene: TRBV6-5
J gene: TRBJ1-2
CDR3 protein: CASSQSPGGQGYTF

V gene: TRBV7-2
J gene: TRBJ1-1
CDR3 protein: CASSLDWGGFTEAFF

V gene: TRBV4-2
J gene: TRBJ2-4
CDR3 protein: CASSQVPLAGELAKNIQYF

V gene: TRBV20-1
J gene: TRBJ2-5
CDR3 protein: CSARGEGSFQETQYF

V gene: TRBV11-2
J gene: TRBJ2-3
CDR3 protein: CASSFSAGDTQYF

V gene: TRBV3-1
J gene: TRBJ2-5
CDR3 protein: CASSQSETQETQYF

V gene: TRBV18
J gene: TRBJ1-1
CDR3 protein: CASSTTGHLNTEAFF

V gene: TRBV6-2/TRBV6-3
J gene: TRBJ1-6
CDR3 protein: CASSYREESPLHF

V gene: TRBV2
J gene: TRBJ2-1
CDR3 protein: CASSGHRYNEQFF

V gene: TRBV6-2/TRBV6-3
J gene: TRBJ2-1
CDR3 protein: CASKPWSALYNEQFF

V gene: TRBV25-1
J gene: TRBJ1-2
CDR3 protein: CASRQTNYGYTF

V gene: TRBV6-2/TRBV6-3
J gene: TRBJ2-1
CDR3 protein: CASGTTGGFYNEQFF

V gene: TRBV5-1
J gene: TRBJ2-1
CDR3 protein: CASSLVGQGANEQFF

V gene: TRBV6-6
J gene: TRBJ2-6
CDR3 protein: CASSYSKAAGSVAGANVLTF

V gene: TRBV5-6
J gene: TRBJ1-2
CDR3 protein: CASSRDRGLYGYTF

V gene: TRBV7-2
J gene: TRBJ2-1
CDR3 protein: CASSQMDRGNEQFF

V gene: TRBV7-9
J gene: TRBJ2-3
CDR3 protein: CASSHPWPLTDTQYF

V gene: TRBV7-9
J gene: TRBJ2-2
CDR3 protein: CASRRDGGETGELFF

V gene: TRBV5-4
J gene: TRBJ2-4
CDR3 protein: CASSRDRRNIQYF